At least ten counts were recorded for the clone carrying this TCR beta chain. Antigen unknown. The source of the sample is a study of T cells in Graves' hyperthyroidism and ophthalmopathy. On the study more broadly: Peripheral blood sampling occurred at initial diagnosis, before any treatment.

Diagnosis of hyperthyroidism was new in patients aged 18 to 65, and its duration was under 2 months. Exclusion of patients followed from uncontrolled infection, other autoimmune disease, pregnancy or lactation. Germline lookup yields CDR1 SNHLY and CDR2 FYNNEI. With 5 bases removed from V and 7 bases from J, the gap between germline ends came to 11 bases. The CDR3 loop spans 13 amino acids. The TCR beta CDR3 regions underwent amplification using RNA transcripts as the source. Using the HTBI primer set, a first-round RT-PCR was run on the TCR CDR3. TCRdb re-derived calls from the multiplex PCR reads in MiXCR, one entry per CDR3 protein. The sample holds over 700,000 distinct CDR3 sequences, 38% seen once. Study-level findings and limits: In blood, most of the thyroid clonotypes expanded above 0.001 were also present.

The rearrangement joins TRBV2 to TRBJ1-4; D gene ambiguous. The specimen sequenced was blood. This receptor was obtained from a man between 18 and 29 years old with Graves' hyperthyroidism. CDR3 residues: CASSTRRAEKLFF. CDR3 sequence (DNA): TGTGCCAGCAGTACCCGCCGGGCTGAAAAACTGTTTTTT.